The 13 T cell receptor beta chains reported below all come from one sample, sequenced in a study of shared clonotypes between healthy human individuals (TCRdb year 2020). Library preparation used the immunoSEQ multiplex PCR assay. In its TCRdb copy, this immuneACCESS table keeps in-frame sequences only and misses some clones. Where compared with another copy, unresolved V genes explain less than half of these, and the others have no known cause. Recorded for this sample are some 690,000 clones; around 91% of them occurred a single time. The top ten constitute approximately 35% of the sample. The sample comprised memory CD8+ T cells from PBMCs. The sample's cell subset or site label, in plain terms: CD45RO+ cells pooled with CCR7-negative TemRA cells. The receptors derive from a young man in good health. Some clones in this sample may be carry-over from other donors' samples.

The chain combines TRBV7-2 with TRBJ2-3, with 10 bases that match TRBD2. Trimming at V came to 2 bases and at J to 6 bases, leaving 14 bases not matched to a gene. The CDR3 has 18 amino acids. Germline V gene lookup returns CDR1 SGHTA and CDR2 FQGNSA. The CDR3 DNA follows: TGTGCCAGCAGCTTAATAGCGGGAGGCCTTAGTGTATCCGATACGCAGTATTTT. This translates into CASSLIAGGLSVSDTQYF.

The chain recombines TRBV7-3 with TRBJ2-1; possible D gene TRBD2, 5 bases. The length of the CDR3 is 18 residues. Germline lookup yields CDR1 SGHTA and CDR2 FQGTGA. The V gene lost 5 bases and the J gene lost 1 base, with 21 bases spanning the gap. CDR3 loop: CASSPGSGVFGSYNEQFF. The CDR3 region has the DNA TGTGCCAGCAGCCCCGGAAGCGGAGTTTTTGGATCCTACAATGAGCAGTTCTTC.

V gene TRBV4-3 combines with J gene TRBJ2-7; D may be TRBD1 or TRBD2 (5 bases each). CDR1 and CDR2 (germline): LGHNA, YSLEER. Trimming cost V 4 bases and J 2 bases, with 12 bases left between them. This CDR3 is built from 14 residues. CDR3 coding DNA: TGCGCCAGCAGCCCACGGGACCAAACCTACGAGCAGTACTTC. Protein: CASSPRDQTYEQYF.

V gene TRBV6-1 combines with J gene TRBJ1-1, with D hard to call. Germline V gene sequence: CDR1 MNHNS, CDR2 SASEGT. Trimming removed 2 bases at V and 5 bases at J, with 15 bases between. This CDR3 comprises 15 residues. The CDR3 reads CASSELRATRTEAFF. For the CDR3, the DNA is TGTGCCAGCAGTGAATTAAGGGCGACGAGGACTGAAGCTTTCTTT.

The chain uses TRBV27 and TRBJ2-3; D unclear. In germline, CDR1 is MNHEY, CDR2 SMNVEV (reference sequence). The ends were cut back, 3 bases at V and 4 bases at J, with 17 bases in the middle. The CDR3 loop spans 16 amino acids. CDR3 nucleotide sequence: TGTGCCAGCAGTTTTCCGGGTCCCTTAGGGCCAGATACGCAGTATTTT. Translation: CASSFPGPLGPDTQYF.

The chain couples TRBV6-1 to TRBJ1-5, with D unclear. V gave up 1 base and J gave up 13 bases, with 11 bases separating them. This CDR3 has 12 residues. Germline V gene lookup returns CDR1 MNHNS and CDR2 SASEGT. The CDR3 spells CASSEEQPSQHF. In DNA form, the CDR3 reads TGTGCCAGCAGTGAAGAACAGCCGTCTCAGCATTTT.

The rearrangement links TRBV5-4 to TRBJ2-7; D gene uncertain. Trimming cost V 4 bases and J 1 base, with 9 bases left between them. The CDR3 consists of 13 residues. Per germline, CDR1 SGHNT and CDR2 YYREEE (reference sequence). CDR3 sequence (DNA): TGTGCCAGCAGCCCGGCCAGATCCTACGAGCAGTACTTC. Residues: CASSPARSYEQYF.

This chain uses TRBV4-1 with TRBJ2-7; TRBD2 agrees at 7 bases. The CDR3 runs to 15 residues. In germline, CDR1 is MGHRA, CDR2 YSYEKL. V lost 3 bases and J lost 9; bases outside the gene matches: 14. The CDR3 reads CASSQASGGGGWQYF. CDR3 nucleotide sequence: TGCGCCAGCAGCCAGGCCTCGGGCGGGGGAGGTTGGCAGTACTTC.

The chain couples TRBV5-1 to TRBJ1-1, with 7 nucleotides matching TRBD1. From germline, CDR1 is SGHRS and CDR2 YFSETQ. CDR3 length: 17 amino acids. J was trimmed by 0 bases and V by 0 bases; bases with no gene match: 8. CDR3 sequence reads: CASSLANTGTVNTEAFF. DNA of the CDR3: TGCGCCAGCAGCTTGGCAAACACCGGGACAGTGAACACTGAAGCTTTCTTT. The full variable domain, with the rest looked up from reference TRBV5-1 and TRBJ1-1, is KAGVTQTPRYLIKTRGQQVTLSCSPISGHRSVSWYQQTPGQGLQFLFEYFSETQRNKGNFPGRFSGRQFSNSRSEMNVSTLELGDSALYLCASSLANTGTVNTEAFFGQGTRLTVV.

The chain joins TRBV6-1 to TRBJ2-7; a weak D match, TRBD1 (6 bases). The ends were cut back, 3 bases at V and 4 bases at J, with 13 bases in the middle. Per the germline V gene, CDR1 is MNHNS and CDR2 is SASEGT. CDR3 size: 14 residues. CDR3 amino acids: CASSDGTLGYEQYF. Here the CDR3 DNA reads TGTGCCAGCAGTGACGGGACACTAGGTTACGAGCAGTACTTC.

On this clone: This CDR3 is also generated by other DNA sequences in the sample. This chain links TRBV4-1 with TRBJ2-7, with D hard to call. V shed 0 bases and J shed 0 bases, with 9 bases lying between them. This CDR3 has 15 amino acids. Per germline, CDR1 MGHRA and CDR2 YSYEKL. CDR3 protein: CASSQEVGLSYEQYF. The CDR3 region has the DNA TGCGCCAGCAGCCAAGAGGTGGGCCTCTCCTACGAGCAGTACTTC.

The CDR3 nucleotides read TGTGCCACCAGCAGAGATCGGCAGGGCCACGAAAAACTGTTTTTT. It codes for CATSRDRQGHEKLFF. This rearrangement joins TRBV15 to TRBJ1-4; D is perhaps TRBD1 (5 bases). Trimming left V 0 bases short and J 8 bases short, with 13 bases between. The CDR3 contains 15 residues. Germline V CDR1 and CDR2: LNHNV, YYDKDF (reference sequence).

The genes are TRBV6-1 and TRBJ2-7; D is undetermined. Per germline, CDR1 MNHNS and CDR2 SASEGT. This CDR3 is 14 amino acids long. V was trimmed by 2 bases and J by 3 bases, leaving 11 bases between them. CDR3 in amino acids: CASSERRPIYEQYF. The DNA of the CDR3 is TGTGCCAGCAGTGAACGCAGGCCGATCTACGAGCAGTACTTC.